The clone carrying this T cell receptor beta chain was observed a few times. MiXCR, applied by TCRdb to the RACE reads, yields one record per CDR3 protein. The sample lists 150,000 to 200,000 distinct CDR3 sequences, more than 12% occurring once. Time point meaning: patch test 1, 2 weeks after DPC sensitization. Treatment: therapeutic diphenylcyclopropenone sensitization with weekly scalp DPC. Blood draws preceded each patch test application. Patients had alopecia, were aged 18 to 70, and were not pregnant. The sample belongs to a study of human T cells and chemical hapten exposure. Study as a whole: Patients received weekly diphenylcyclopropenone doses to the scalp throughout the roughly 24-week study.

This CDR3 comprises 15 residues. The V end was cut by 3 bases, the J end by 7 bases, with 18 bases between. CDR1 LNHDA and CDR2 SQIVND come from the germline V gene (reference sequence). The sequence was obtained from a woman aged 25 to 39 with alopecia areata. Some clones in this sample may be carry-over from other donors' samples. The V and J genes are TRBV19 and TRBJ1-2; D might be TRBD1 (5 bases). The material was whole blood, obtained in connection with sensitization to the hapten diphenylcyclopropenone (DPC). The CDR3 loop reads CASSISRAGRSGYTF. CDR3 nucleotide sequence: TGTGCCAGTAGTATCTCCCGTGCAGGGAGGAGTGGCTACACCTTC.